The clone carrying this T cell receptor (beta chain) showed up just a few times. Trimming removed 0 bases at V and 10 bases at J, with 15 bases between. The germline gives CDR1 SQVTM, CDR2 ANQGSEA. The length of the CDR3 is 13 residues. For repertoire sequencing, the TCR beta CDR3 regions were amplified from RNA transcripts. HTBI-primed RT-PCR formed the first round, and a multiplex PCR formed the second. TCRdb re-called the multiplex PCR reads with MiXCR, one entry per CDR3 protein. Of approximately 500,000 distinct CDR3 sequences listed, over 13% are singletons. These data originate in a study of Graves' ophthalmopathy and Graves' hyperthyroidism.

The material sequenced was blood. This sequence originates from a woman younger than 45 with Graves' ophthalmopathy. The chain has TRBV29-1 and TRBJ1-1; tentatively, D is TRBD1 (5 bases). CDR3 in DNA: TGCAGCGTTGAAGAAGGGGTTCCTGGTGGAGCTTTCTTT. Protein: CSVEEGVPGGAFF.